This TCR beta chain was found in a study of breast tumors, draining lymph nodes, adjacent tissues. Whole-study results and caveats: Tumor and nontumor repertoires were significantly more similar in luminal-like than in basal-like breast cancer.

With respect to this clonotype: Its antigen remains unidentified.

TCRdb ran MiXCR on the multiplex PCR reads and lists one entry per CDR3 protein. The sample consists of approximately 22,000 distinct CDR3 sequences, 25% to 35% of them appearing once. Germline values: CDR1 SNHLY, CDR2 FYNNEI. The CDR3 consists of 15 residues. Trimming stripped 5 bases from V and 6 bases from J, with 17 bases between. Material for sequencing was breast tumor tissue. This receptor was identified in a female donor with breast cancer. Some clones in this sample may be carry-over from other donors' samples. This sequence joins TRBV2 and TRBJ2-1; D assignment may be TRBD1 or TRBD2 (6 bases each). The CDR3 here is CASSQSERGVNEQFF. For the CDR3, the DNA is TGTGCCAGCAGTCAAAGCGAGAGGGGGGTCAATGAGCAGTTCTTC.